The rows below give T cell receptor beta chains drawn from one sample of a study of blood T cell dynamics during melanoma immunotherapy. TCRdb's copy holds only in-frame clones and misses some; the assay was immunoSEQ multiplex PCR. The repertoire holds about 17,000 clones, approximately 80% seen once, with roughly 8% in the top ten. The material was blood, obtained from a patient treated with checkpoint blockade. All receptors derive from a human donor with melanoma. The CDR3 runs from the conserved cysteine through the conserved F or W. D genes are given only for firm matches. The size of a clone is reported for some rows only, either as once, few or many, or as a class for expanded clones.

clone_size	v_call	j_call	d_call	cdr3_aa	cdr3_nt
.	TRBV4-3	TRBJ2-3	TRBD2	CASSQGGTTSSTDTQYF	TGCGCCAGCAGCCAGGGGGGGACTACTTCTAGCACAGATACGCAGTATTTT
medium-sized	TRBV5-6	TRBJ1-5	.	CASRTGTSVGISNQPQHF	TGTGCCAGCAGGACCGGGACCTCCGTAGGTATTAGCAATCAGCCCCAGCATTTT
.	TRBV7-9	TRBJ2-5	.	CASSLGRGGQGSKETQYF	TGTGCCAGCAGCTTAGGACGTGGGGGGCAGGGGTCCAAAGAGACCCAGTACTTC
few	TRBV27	TRBJ1-4	.	CASSSNRGSNEKLFF	TGTGCCAGCAGTTCGAATCGGGGGTCTAATGAAAAACTGTTTTTT
.	TRBV19	TRBJ1-2	.	CASSTHRVKGYTF	TGTGCCAGTAGTACCCACAGGGTAAAGGGCTACACCTTC
.	TRBV14	TRBJ2-1	TRBD2	CASSQVSSGYNEQFF	TGTGCCAGCAGCCAAGTTTCTAGCGGCTACAATGAGCAGTTCTTC
once	TRBV4-3	TRBJ2-1	.	CASSQDLAGSYNEQFF	TGCGCCAGCAGCCAAGATTTGGCGGGATCATACAATGAGCAGTTCTTC
medium-sized	TRBV29-1	TRBJ1-1	TRBD1	CSVQGQLNTEAFF	TGCAGCGTTCAGGGACAGTTGAACACTGAAGCTTTCTTT
.	TRBV7-9	TRBJ1-2	TRBD1	CASSDATGGVGGYTF	TGTGCCAGCAGCGACGCGACAGGGGGCGTAGGTGGCTACACCTTC
.	TRBV28	TRBJ1-4	.	CASSSPGLLEKLFF	TGTGCCAGCAGTTCGCCGGGACTCCTCGAAAAACTGTTTTTT
.	TRBV9	TRBJ1-4	.	CASSVGVGGEKLFF	TGTGCCAGCAGCGTTGGGGTAGGCGGGGAAAAACTGTTTTTT
.	TRBV10-3	TRBJ2-1	.	CAISDLLNEQFF	TGTGCCATCAGTGATCTCTTGAATGAGCAGTTCTTC
.	TRBV11-2	TRBJ2-7	.	CASSFEGVEQYF	TGTGCCAGCAGCTTTGAGGGAGTCGAGCAGTACTTC
.	TRBV29-1	TRBJ2-5	TRBD2	CSVGGETQYF	TGCAGCGTCGGGGGGGAGACCCAGTACTTC